The rows below give T cell receptor beta chains drawn from one sample of a study of blood T cell repertoires in COVID-19. The repertoire was sequenced with immunoSEQ multiplex PCR; TCRdb's copy has only in-frame clones and lacks some. The table has some 240,000 clones, roughly 88% seen once. Sequenced input: peripheral blood. The source is a woman aged 70-85 years with COVID-19, enrolled during active disease. The CDR3 runs from the conserved cysteine through the conserved F or W. The D gene is left open where the match is weak. Not every row has a clone size; where given, it reads once, few, many or a size class.

D | size | J | V | CDR3 | DNA
TRBD1 | NA | TRBJ1-2 | TRBV6-2/TRBV6-3 | CASSGTGHGYTF | TGTGCCAGCAGTGGGACAGGGCATGGCTACACCTTC
TRBD2 | NA | TRBJ2-7 | TRBV4-1 | CASSQDPSSGYEQYF | TGCGCCAGCAGCCAAGATCCTTCTAGCGGGTACGAGCAGTACTTC
NA | NA | TRBJ1-1 | TRBV13 | CASSLDTGSSEAFF | TGTGCCAGCAGCTTAGATACAGGGAGCTCTGAAGCTTTCTTT
NA | once | TRBJ1-2 | TRBV5-1 | CASSETGGYGYTF | TGCGCCAGCAGCGAGACAGGTGGTTATGGCTACACCTTC
TRBD2 | few | TRBJ2-2 | TRBV9 | CALSRLAGGEGGTGELFF | TGTGCCTTATCACGGCTAGCGGGAGGCGAAGGTGGTACCGGGGAGCTGTTTTTT
NA | once | TRBJ1-3 | TRBV7-9 | CASSPRQDSSGNTIYF | TGTGCCAGCAGCCCGAGACAGGACTCCTCTGGAAACACCATATATTTT
NA | NA | TRBJ2-3 | TRBV19 | CASSIRQEGPDTQYF | TGTGCCAGTAGTATTAGACAGGAAGGCCCAGATACGCAGTATTTT
NA | NA | TRBJ2-5 | TRBV6-2/TRBV6-3 | CASSYLSRQETQYF | TGTGCCAGCAGTTATTTATCCAGACAAGAGACCCAGTACTTC
TRBD2 | NA | TRBJ2-3 | TRBV19 | CASSIYLREVSDTQYF | TGTGCCAGTAGTATATACTTGCGGGAGGTCTCAGATACGCAGTATTTT
NA | NA | TRBJ2-1 | TRBV5-1 | CASSGRLALYNEQFF | TGCGCCAGCAGCGGGAGGCTAGCGCTATACAATGAGCAGTTCTTC
NA | NA | TRBJ2-7 | TRBV5-1 | CASSPQKYF | TGCGCCAGCAGCCCACAGAAGTACTTC
TRBD1 | once | TRBJ2-1 | TRBV11-3 | CASSSGQDNEQFF | TGTGCCAGCAGCTCGGGACAGGACAATGAGCAGTTCTTC
TRBD2 | NA | TRBJ2-5 | TRBV3-1/TRBV3-2 | CASSQPSGAQETQYF | TGTGCCAGCAGCCAGCCTAGCGGGGCGCAAGAGACCCAGTACTTC
TRBD2 | NA | TRBJ2-3 | TRBV11-3 | CASSPRTSGTDTQYF | TGTGCCAGCAGCCCTAGGACTAGCGGCACAGATACGCAGTATTTT
TRBD1 | NA | TRBJ1-5 | TRBV19 | CASSIWSGGGNQPQHF | TGTGCCAGTAGTATTTGGTCAGGGGGTGGCAATCAGCCCCAGCATTTT
TRBD1 | NA | TRBJ1-2 | TRBV9 | CASSGQGGDGYTF | TGTGCCAGCAGCGGACAGGGTGGAGATGGCTACACCTTC
NA | few | TRBJ1-6 | TRBV7-9 | CASSEEIRTPLHF | TGTGCCAGCAGCGAAGAGATCAGGACACCCCTCCACTTT
TRBD2 | NA | TRBJ2-7 | TRBV10-3 | CAISKKRLAGAGNEQYF | TGTGCCATCTCAAAGAAAAGACTAGCGGGTGCGGGAAACGAGCAGTACTTC
TRBD1 | NA | TRBJ2-5 | TRBV7-6 | CASSLGQPRGITTQYF | TGTGCCAGCAGCCTGGGACAGCCGAGGGGTATCACCACCCAGTACTTC
TRBD2 | NA | TRBJ2-1 | TRBV7-2 | CASSGSGSRYNEQFF | TGTGCCAGCAGCGGTAGCGGGAGCCGTTACAATGAGCAGTTCTTC
NA | NA | TRBJ2-7 | TRBV7-2 | CASSLRSGAGYEQYF | TGTGCCAGCAGCTTACGGTCGGGAGCAGGATACGAGCAGTACTTC
NA | NA | TRBJ1-6 | TRBV7-9 | CASRMTGHYNSPLHF | TGTGCCAGCAGGATGACGGGACATTATAATTCACCCCTCCACTTT
NA | NA | TRBJ2-1 | TRBV11-3 | CASSNPRDSPYNEQFF | TGTGCCAGCAGCAATCCCCGGGACTCGCCCTACAATGAGCAGTTCTTC
NA | NA | TRBJ1-3 | TRBV2 | CASSEQVVNTIYF | TGTGCCAGCAGTGAACAGGTTGTAAACACCATATATTTT
NA | NA | TRBJ2-2 | TRBV30 | CAWSVLVSGELFF | TGTGCCTGGAGTGTACTGGTATCCGGGGAGCTGTTTTTT
NA | NA | TRBJ1-1 | TRBV28 | CASTLPGFPNTEAFF | TGTGCCAGCACCCTCCCAGGGTTTCCGAACACTGAAGCTTTCTTT
TRBD1 | NA | TRBJ1-2 | TRBV30 | CAWSGQGAGGYTF | TGTGCCTGGAGTGGACAGGGGGCGGGAGGCTACACCTTC
NA | NA | TRBJ2-3 | TRBV27 | CASSLGGTDTQYF | TGTGCCAGCAGTTTAGGAGGAACAGATACGCAGTATTTT
TRBD1 | once | TRBJ2-7 | TRBV11-2 | CASSVMPGQGYEQYF | TGTGCCAGCAGCGTCATGCCGGGACAGGGGTACGAGCAGTACTTC
NA | NA | TRBJ2-5 | TRBV19 | CASSISSKETQYF | TGTGCCAGTAGTATCTCCAGTAAAGAGACCCAGTACTTC
TRBD1 | once | TRBJ2-1 | TRBV9 | CASSGQGDYNEQFF | TGTGCCAGCAGCGGACAGGGGGACTACAATGAGCAGTTCTTC
NA | NA | TRBJ2-7 | TRBV18 | CASSLVGGEQYF | TGTGCCAGCTCACTAGTCGGGGGCGAGCAGTACTTC
NA | NA | TRBJ1-5 | TRBV27 | CASSFAGRSNQPQHF | TGTGCCAGCAGTTTCGCAGGGCGTTCAAATCAGCCCCAGCATTTT
NA | once | TRBJ1-1 | TRBV4-1 | CASSLRNTEAFF | TGCGCCAGCAGCCTCAGGAACACTGAAGCTTTCTTT
NA | NA | TRBJ2-7 | TRBV7-2 | CASRPGTYDYEQYF | TGTGCCAGCAGACCCGGGACATACGACTACGAGCAGTACTTC
NA | once | TRBJ2-5 | TRBV6-5 | CASNRQRQETQYF | TGTGCCAGCAATAGACAGAGACAAGAGACCCAGTACTTC
NA | NA | TRBJ2-2 | TRBV7-9 | CASSLGLPNTGELFF | TGTGCCAGCAGCTTAGGACTACCGAACACCGGGGAGCTGTTTTTT
TRBD1 | few | TRBJ1-1 | TRBV5-1 | CASSPKSDRDTEAFF | TGCGCCAGCAGCCCGAAATCGGACAGGGACACTGAAGCTTTCTTT
NA | NA | TRBJ1-1 | TRBV29-1 | CSVFGGRTEAFF | TGCAGCGTTTTCGGGGGTCGAACTGAAGCTTTCTTT
NA | NA | TRBJ2-1 | TRBV9 | CASSVGLPGYNEQFF | TGTGCCAGCAGCGTAGGACTACCGGGGTACAATGAGCAGTTCTTC
NA | NA | TRBJ1-5 | TRBV6-5 | CATKTALGQPQHF | TGTGCCACAAAGACCGCACTAGGTCAGCCCCAGCATTTT
NA | NA | TRBJ2-2 | TRBV5-1 | CASSLSGGNTGELFF | TGCGCCAGCAGCTTGAGCGGCGGGAACACCGGGGAGCTGTTTTTT